This T cell receptor beta chain was sequenced during a study of T cells in women clearing cervical HPV infection. A word on this clone: The CDR3 goes on 3 residues after the read ends, and that part is filled in from the germline J gene.

The CDR3 consists of 13 residues. Germline CDR1 is SQVTM and CDR2 is ANQGSEA. The J segment lost 3 bases and the V segment lost 5 bases, leaving 3 bases of the junction unmatched. The method was immunoSEQ multiplex PCR; TCRdb's version includes in-frame clones alone and lacks a portion of them. In total, the table holds about 22,000 clones. The specimen sequenced was blood buffy coat. This chain joins TRBV29-1 and TRBJ2-3, with 9 bases aligning to TRBD2. The receptor was derived from a woman aged 18 to 75 with a cervical HPV16 infection that either progressed to CIN3+ or cleared (not recorded which). The DNA read from the CDR3 is TGCAGCGTTAGGGCGGGGGGGACAGATACG. Its protein is CSVRAGGTDT. The entire CDR3 is CSVRAGGTDTQYF.